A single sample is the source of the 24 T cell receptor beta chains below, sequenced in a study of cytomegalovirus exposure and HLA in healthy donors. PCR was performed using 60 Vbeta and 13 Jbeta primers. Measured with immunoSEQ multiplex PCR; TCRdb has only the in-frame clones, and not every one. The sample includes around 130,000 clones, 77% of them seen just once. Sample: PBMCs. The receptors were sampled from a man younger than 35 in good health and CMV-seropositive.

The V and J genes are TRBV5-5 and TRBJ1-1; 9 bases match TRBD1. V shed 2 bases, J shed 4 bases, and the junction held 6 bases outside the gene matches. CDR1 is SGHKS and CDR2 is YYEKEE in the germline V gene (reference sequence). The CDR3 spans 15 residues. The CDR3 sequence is CASSFYRGQGTEAFF. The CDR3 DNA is TGTGCCAGCAGCTTCTACAGGGGGCAAGGCACTGAAGCTTTCTTT. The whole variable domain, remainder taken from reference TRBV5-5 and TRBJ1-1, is DAGVTQSPTHLIKTRGQQVTLRCSPISGHKSVSWYQQVLGQGPQFIFQYYEKEERGRGNFPDRFSARQFPNYSSELNVNALLLGDSALYLCASSFYRGQGTEAFFGQGTRLTVV.

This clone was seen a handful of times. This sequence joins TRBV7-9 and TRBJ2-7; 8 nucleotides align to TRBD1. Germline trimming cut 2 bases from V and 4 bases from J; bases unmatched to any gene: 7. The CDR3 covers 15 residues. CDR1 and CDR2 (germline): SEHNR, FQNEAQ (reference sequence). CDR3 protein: CASSLKIGQGYEQYF. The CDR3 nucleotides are TGTGCCAGCAGCTTAAAAATTGGACAGGGTTACGAGCAGTACTTC.

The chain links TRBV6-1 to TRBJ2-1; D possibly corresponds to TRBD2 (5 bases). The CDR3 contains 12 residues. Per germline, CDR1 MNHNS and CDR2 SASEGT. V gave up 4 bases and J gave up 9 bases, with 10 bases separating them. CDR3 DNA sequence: TGTGCCAGCAGTGTACGAGGGAGTGAGCAGTTCTTC. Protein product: CASSVRGSEQFF.

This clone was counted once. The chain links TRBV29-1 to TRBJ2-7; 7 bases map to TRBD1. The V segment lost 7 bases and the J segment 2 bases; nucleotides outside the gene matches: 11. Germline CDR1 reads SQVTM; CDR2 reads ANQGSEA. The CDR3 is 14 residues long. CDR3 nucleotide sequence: TGCAGCGCGGCCACCGGGACAGACGCCTACGAGCAGTACTTC. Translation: CSAATGTDAYEQYF.

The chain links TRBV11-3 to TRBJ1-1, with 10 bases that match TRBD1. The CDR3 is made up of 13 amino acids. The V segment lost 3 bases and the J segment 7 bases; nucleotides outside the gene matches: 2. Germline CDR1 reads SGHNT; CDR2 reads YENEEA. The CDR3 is CASSFGQGGEAFF. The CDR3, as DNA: TGTGCCAGCAGCTTTGGACAGGGGGGTGAAGCTTTCTTT.

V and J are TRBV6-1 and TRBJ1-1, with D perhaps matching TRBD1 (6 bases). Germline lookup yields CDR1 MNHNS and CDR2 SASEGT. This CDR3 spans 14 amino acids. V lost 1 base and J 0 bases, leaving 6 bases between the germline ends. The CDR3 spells CASSEEGVNTEAFF. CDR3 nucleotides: TGTGCCAGCAGTGAAGAGGGGGTGAACACTGAAGCTTTCTTT.

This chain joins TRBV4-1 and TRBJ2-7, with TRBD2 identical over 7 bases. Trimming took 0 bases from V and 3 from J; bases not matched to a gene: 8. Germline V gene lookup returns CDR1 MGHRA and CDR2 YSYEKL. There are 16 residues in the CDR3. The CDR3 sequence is CASSQDNLAESYEQYF. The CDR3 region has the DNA TGCGCCAGCAGCCAAGATAATCTAGCGGAGAGCTACGAGCAGTACTTC.

CDR3 amino acids: CASSSGGIFTEAFF. The CDR3 DNA sequence: TGTGCCAGCAGCTCAGGGGGAATCTTCACTGAAGCTTTCTTT. The chain couples TRBV5-5 to TRBJ1-1; 7 bases line up with TRBD1. This CDR3 spans 14 amino acids. Germline CDR1 is SGHKS and CDR2 is YYEKEE (reference sequence). With V trimmed by 3 bases and J by 4 bases, 6 bases remained unmatched. Looking up the rest from reference TRBV5-5 and TRBJ1-1 gives the full variable domain: DAGVTQSPTHLIKTRGQQVTLRCSPISGHKSVSWYQQVLGQGPQFIFQYYEKEERGRGNFPDRFSARQFPNYSSELNVNALLLGDSALYLCASSSGGIFTEAFFGQGTRLTVV.

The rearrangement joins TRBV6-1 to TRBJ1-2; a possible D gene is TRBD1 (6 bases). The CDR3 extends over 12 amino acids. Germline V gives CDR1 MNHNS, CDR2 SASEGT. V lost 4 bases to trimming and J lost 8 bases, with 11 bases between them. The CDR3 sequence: CASSARGTGYTF. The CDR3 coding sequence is TGTGCCAGCAGTGCGAGGGGGACGGGCTACACCTTC.

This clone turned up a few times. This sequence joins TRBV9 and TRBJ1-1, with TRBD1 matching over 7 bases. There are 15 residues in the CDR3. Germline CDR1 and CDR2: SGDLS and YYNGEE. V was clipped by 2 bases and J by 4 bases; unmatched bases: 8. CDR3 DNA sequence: TGTGCCAGCAGCGTGACCGGGACAGCCGCCACTGAAGCTTTCTTT. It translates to CASSVTGTAATEAFF.

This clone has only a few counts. The DNA for the CDR3 is TGCGCCAGCCTGGCGGGGGGGAGCACAGATACGCAGTATTTT. It translates to CASLAGGSTDTQYF. The rearrangement joins TRBV4-1 to TRBJ2-3; TRBD2 aligns across 9 bases. CDR3 length: 14 amino acids. Germline-derived CDR1 and CDR2 are MGHRA and YSYEKL. J lost 0 bases, V lost 8 bases, and 3 bases had no gene match.

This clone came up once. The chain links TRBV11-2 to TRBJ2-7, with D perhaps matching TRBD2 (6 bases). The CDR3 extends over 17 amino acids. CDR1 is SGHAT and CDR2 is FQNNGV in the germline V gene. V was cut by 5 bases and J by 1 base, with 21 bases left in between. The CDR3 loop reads CASSALPVTRGSYEQYF. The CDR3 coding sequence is TGTGCCAGCAGCGCCCTTCCTGTGACTAGGGGATCCTACGAGCAGTACTTC.

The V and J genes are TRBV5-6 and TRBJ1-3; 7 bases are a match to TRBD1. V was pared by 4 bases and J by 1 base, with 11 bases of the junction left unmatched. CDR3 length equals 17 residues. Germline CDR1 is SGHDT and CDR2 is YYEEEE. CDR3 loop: CASSGWTGDSSGNTIYF. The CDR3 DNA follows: TGTGCCAGCAGCGGATGGACAGGCGATTCTTCTGGAAACACCATATATTTT. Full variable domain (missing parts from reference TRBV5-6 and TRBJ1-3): DAGVTQSPTHLIKTRGQQVTLRCSPKSGHDTVSWYQQALGQGPQFIFQYYEEEERQRGNFPDRFSGHQFPNYSSELNVNALLLGDSALYLCASSGWTGDSSGNTIYFGEGSWLTVV.

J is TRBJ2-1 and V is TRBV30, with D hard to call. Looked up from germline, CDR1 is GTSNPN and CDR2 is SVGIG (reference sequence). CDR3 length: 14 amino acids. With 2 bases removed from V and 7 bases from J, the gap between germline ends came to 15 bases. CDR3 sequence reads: CAWSRTNWNNEQFF. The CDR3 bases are TGTGCCTGGAGTCGTACTAACTGGAATAATGAGCAGTTCTTC.

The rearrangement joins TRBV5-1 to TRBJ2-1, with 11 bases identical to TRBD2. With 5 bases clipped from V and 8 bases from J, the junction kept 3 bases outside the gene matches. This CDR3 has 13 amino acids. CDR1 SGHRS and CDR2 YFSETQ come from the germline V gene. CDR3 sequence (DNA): TGCGCCAGCAGAAAACTAGCGGGGGATGAGCAGTTCTTC. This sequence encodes CASRKLAGDEQFF.

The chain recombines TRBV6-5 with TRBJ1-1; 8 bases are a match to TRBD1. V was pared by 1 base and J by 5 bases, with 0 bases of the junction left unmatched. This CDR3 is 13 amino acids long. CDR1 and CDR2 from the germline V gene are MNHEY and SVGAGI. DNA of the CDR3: TGTGCCAGCAGTTACTACAGGGGGACTGAAGCTTTCTTT. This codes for CASSYYRGTEAFF.

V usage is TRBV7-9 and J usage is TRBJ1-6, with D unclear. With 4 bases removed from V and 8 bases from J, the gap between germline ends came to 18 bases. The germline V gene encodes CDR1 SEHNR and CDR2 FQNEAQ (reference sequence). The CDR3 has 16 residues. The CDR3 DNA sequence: TGTGCCAGCAGCTCCGTACGTTTGGCCTTCGATTCACCCCTCCACTTT. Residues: CASSSVRLAFDSPLHF.

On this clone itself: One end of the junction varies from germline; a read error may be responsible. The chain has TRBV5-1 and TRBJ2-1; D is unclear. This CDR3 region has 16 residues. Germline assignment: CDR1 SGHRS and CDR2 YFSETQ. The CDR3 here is CASSLELGVLYSEQFF. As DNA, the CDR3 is TGCGCCAGCAGCTTGGAACTGGGCGTACTTTACAGTGAGCAGTTCTTC.

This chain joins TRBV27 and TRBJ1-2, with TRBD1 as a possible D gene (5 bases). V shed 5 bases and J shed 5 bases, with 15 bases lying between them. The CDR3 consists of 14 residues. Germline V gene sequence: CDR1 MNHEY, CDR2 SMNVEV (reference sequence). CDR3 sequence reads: CASSLVGGGYGYTF. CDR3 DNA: TGTGCCAGCAGTCTGGTTGGGGGAGGGTATGGCTACACCTTC.

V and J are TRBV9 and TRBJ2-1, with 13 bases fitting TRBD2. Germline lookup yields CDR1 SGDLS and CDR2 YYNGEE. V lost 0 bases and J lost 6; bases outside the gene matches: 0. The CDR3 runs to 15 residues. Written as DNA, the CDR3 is TGTGCCAGCAGCGTAGGGACTAGCGGGAGCAATGAGCAGTTCTTC. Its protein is CASSVGTSGSNEQFF.

The DNA of the CDR3 is TGTGCCAGCAGCCAAGATAAGAGACTAGCGGGAGGAAAGGAGCAGTTCTTC. Translating gives CASSQDKRLAGGKEQFF. V and J are TRBV14 and TRBJ2-1, with 13 positions matching TRBD2. V lost 0 bases to trimming and J lost 10 bases; unmatched junction nucleotides: 9. CDR3 length equals 17 residues. CDR1 SGHDN and CDR2 FVKESK come from the germline V gene.

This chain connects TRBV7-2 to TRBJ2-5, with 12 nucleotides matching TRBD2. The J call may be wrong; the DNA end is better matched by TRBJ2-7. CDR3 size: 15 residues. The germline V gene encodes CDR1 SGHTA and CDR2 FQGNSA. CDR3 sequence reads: CASSTTSGRSYEQYF. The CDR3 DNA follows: TGTGCCAGCAGCACGACTAGCGGGAGATCCTACGAGCAGTACTTC.

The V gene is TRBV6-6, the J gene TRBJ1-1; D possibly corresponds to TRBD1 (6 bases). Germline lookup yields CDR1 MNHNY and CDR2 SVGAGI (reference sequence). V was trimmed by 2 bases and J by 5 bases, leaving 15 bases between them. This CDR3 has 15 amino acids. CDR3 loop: CASSYLGRGLTEAFF. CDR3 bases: TGTGCCAGCAGTTACCTCGGCAGGGGATTGACTGAAGCTTTCTTT.

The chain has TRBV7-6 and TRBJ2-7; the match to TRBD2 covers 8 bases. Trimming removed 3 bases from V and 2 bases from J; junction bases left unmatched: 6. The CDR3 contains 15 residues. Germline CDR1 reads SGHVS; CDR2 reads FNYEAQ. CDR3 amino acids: CASSFGSGSPYEQYF. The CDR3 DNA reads TGTGCCAGCAGCTTCGGGAGCGGGAGCCCCTACGAGCAGTACTTC.